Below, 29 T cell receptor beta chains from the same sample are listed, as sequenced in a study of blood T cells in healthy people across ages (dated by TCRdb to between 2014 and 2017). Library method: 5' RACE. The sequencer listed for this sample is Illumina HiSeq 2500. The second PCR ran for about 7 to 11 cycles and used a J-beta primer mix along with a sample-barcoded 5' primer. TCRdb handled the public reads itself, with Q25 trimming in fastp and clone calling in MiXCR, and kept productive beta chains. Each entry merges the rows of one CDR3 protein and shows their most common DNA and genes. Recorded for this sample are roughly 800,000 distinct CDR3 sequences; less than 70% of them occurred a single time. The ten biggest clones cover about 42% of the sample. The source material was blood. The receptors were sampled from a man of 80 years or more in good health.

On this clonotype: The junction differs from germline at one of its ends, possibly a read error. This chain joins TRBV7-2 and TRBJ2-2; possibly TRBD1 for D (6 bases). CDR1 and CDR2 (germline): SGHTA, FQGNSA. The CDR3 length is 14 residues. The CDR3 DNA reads TGTGCCAGCGGCTTAGGACAGATCACCGGGGAGCTGTTTTTT. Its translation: CASGLGQITGELFF.

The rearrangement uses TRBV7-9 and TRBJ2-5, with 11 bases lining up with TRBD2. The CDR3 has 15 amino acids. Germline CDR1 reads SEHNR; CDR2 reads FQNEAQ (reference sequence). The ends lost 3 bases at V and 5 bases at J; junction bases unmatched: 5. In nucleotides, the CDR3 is TGTGCCAGCAGCTTCCTAGCGGGAGGATTGGAGACCCAGTACTTC. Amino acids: CASSFLAGGLETQYF.

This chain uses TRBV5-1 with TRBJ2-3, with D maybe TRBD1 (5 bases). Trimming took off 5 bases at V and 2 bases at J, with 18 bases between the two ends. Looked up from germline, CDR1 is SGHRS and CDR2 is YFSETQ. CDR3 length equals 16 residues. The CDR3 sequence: CASRGAGPQVTDTQYF. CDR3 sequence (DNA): TGCGCCAGCAGAGGGGCAGGGCCGCAGGTCACAGATACGCAGTATTTT.

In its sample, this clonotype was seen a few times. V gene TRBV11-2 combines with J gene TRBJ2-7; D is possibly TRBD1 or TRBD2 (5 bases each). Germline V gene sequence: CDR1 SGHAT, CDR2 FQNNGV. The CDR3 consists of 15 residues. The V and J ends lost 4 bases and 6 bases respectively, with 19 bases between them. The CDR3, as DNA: TGTGCCAGCAGCTCCGAGAGCCGCCCGGGGCGCGAGCAGTACTTC. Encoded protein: CASSSESRPGREQYF.

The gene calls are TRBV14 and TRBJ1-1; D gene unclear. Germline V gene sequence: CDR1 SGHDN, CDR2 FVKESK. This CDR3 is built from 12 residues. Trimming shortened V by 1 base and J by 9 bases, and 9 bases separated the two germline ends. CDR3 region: CASSQGGGKAFF. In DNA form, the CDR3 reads TGTGCCAGCAGCCAAGGGGGAGGTAAAGCTTTCTTT.

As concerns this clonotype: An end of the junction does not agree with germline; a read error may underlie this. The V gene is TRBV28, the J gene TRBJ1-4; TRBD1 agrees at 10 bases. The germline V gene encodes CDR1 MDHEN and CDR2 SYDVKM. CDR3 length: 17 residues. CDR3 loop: CASSVGQGWATSEKLFF. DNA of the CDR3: TGTGCCAGCAGTGTGGGACAGGGGTGGGCAACTAGTGAAAAACTGTTTTTT.

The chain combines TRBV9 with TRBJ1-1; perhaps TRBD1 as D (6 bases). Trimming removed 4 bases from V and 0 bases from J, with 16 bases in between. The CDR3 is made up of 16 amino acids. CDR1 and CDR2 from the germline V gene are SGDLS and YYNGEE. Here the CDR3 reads CASSPSDRVMNTEAFF. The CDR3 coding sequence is TGTGCCAGCAGCCCTTCGGACAGAGTGATGAACACTGAAGCTTTCTTT.

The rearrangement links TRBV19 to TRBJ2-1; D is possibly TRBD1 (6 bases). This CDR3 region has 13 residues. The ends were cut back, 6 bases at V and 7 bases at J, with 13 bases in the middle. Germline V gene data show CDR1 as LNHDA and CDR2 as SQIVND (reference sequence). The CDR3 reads CASRQGGVNEQFF. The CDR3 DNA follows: TGTGCCAGTAGACAGGGTGGTGTAAATGAGCAGTTCTTC.

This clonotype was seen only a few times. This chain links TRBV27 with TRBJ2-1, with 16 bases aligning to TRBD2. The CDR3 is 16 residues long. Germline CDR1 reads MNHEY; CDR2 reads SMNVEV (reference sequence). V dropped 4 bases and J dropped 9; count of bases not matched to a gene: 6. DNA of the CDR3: TGTGCCAGCAGTTCCACCGGGACTAGCGGGAGGGGTGAGCAGTTCTTC. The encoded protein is CASSSTGTSGRGEQFF.

The CDR3 nucleotides are TGTGCCAGCAGCTTGGCTAGCGGGTTCGACGGGGAGCTGTTTTTT. Its protein product is CASSLASGFDGELFF. The chain recombines TRBV7-9 with TRBJ2-2, with 8 bases matching TRBD2. The J segment lost 7 bases and the V segment lost 3 bases, leaving 7 bases of the junction unmatched. This CDR3 spans 15 amino acids. Germline V lookup: CDR1 SEHNR, CDR2 FQNEAQ (reference sequence).

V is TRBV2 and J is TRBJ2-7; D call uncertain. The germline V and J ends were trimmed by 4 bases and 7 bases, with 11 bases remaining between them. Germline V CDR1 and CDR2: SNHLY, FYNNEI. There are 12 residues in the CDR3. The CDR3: CASSVPPSEQYF. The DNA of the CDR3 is TGTGCCAGCAGTGTTCCCCCTTCGGAGCAGTACTTC.

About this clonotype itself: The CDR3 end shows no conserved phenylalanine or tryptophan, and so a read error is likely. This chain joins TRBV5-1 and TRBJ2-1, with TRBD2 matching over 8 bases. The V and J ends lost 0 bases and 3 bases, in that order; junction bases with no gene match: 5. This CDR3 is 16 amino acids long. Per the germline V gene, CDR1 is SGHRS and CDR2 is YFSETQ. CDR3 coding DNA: TGCGCCAGCAGCTTGGAAGCGGGAGTTTACTACAATGAGCAGTTCTCC. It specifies CASSLEAGVYYNEQFS.

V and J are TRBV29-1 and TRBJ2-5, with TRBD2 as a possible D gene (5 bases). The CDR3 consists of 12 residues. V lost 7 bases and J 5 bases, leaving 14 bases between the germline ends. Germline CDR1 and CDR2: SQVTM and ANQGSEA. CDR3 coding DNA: TGCAGCGGAGCGGAGGTTCGGGAGACCCAGTACTTC. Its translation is CSGAEVRETQYF. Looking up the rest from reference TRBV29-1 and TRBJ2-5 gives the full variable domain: SAVISQKPSRDICQRGTSLTIQCQVDSQVTMMFWYRQQPGQSLTLIATANQGSEATYESGFVIDKFPISRPNLTFSTLTVSNMSPEDSSIYLCSGAEVRETQYFGPGTRLLVL.

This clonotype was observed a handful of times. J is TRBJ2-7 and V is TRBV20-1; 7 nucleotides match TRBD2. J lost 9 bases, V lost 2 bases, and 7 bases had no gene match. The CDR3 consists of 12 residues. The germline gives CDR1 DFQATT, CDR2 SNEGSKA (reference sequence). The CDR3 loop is CSARSGRFGQYF. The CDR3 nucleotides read TGCAGTGCTAGATCCGGGAGGTTTGGGCAGTACTTC.

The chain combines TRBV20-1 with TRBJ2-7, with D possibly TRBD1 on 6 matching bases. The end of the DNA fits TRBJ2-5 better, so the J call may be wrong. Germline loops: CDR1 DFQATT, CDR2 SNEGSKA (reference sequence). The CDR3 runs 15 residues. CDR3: CSAPTTGIGIETQYF. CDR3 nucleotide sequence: TGCAGTGCCCCAACAACAGGGATTGGGATTGAGACCCAGTACTTC.

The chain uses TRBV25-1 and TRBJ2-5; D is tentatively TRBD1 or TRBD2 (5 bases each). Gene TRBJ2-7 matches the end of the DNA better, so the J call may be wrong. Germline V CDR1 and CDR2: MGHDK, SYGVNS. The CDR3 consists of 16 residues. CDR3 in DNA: TGTGCCAGCAGTGGGGCCTTGGGACCCCTTCGCGGCGAGCAGTACTTC. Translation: CASSGALGPLRGEQYF.

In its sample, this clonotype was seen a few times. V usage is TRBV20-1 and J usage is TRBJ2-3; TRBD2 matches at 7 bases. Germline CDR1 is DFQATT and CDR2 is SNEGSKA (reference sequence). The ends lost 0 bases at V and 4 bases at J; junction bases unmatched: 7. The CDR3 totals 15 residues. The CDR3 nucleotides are TGCAGTGCTAGAGAGGGGGGGAGTAAGGCAGATACGCAGTATTTT. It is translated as CSAREGGSKADTQYF.

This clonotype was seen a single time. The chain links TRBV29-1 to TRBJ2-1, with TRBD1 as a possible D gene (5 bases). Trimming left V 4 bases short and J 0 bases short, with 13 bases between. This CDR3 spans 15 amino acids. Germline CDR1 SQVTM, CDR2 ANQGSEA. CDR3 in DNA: TGCAGCGTTGCACAAGGGGCCAACTCCTACAATGAGCAGTTCTTC. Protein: CSVAQGANSYNEQFF.

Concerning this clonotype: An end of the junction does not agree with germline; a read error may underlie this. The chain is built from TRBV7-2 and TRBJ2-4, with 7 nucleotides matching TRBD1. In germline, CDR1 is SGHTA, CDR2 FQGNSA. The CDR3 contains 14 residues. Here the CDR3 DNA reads TGTGTCAGCAGCCTCCTACAGGGGAAAAACATTCAGTACTTC. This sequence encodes CVSSLLQGKNIQYF.

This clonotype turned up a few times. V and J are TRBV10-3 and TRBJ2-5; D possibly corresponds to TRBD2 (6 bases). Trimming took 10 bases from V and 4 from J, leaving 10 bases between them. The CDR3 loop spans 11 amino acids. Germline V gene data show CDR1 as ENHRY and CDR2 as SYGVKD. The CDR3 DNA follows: TGTGCCAGCAGGGACTCAGAGACCCAGTACTTC. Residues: CASRDSETQYF.

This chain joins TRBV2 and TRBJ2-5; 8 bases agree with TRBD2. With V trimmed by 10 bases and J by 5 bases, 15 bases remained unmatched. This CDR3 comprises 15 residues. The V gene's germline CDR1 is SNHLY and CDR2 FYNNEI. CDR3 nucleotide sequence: TGTGCCACCAAAGCCGGGAGGGCCGGAGGGGAGACCCAGTACTTC. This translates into CATKAGRAGGETQYF.

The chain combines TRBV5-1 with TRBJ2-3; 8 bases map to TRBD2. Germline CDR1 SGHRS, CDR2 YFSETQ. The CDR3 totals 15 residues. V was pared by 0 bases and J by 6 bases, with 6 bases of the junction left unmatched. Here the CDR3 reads CASSLALAGPDTQYF. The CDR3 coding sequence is TGCGCCAGCAGCTTGGCTCTAGCGGGTCCGGATACGCAGTATTTT.

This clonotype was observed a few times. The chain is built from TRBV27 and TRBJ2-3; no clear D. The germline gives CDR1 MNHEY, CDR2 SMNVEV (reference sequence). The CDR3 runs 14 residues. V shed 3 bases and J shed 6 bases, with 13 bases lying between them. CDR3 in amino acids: CASSFRSEFDTQYF. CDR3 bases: TGTGCCAGCAGTTTTCGATCTGAGTTCGATACGCAGTATTTT.

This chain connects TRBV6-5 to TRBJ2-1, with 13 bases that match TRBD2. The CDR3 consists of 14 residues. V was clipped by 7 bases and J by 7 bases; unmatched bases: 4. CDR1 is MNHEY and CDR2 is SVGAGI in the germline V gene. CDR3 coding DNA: TGTGCCAGCAACGGACTAGCGGGAGTAAATGAGCAGTTCTTC. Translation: CASNGLAGVNEQFF.

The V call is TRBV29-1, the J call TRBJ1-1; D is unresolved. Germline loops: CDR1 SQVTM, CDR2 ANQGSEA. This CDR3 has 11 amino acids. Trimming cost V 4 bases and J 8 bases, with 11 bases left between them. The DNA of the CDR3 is TGCAGCGTTGGGTACGGGGAAGAAGCTTTCTTT. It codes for CSVGYGEEAFF.

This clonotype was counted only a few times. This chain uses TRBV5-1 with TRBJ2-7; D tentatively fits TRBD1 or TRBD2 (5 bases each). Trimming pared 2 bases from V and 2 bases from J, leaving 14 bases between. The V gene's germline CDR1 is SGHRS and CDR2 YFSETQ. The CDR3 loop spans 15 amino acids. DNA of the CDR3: TGCGCCAGCAGCTTTGACGGCCCGGGGCCCTACGAGCAGTACTTC. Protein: CASSFDGPGPYEQYF.

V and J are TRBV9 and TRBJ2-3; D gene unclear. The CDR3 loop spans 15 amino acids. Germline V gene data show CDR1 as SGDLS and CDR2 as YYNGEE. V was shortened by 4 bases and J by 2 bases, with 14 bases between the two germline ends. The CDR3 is CASSREPVFTDTQYF. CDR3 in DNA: TGTGCCAGCAGCCGTGAACCGGTTTTCACAGATACGCAGTATTTT.

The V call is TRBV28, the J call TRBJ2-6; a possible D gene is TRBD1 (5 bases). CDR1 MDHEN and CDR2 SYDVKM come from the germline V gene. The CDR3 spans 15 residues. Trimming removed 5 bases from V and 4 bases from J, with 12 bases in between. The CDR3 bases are TGTGCCAGCAGTGAATCAGGGTTAGGGGCCAACGTCCTGACTTTC. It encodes CASSESGLGANVLTF.

DNA for the CDR3: TGCAGTGCTAGAGCCTCCGGGACGCAGCAGTACTTC. This codes for CSARASGTQQYF. The chain combines TRBV20-1 with TRBJ2-5; D is tentatively TRBD1 or TRBD2 (5 bases each). The CDR3 length is 12 residues. Trimming removed 1 base from V and 11 bases from J, with 14 bases in between. Per germline, CDR1 DFQATT and CDR2 SNEGSKA (reference sequence).